This T cell receptor (beta chain) appears in the sequencing data of a study of cytomegalovirus exposure and HLA in healthy donors (dated 2017 in TCRdb). For the study in its entirety: According to an earlier analysis of 450 to 650 of the donors, 200 million or so T cells yielded 120 million or so unique TCR beta sequences and 276 Gb of sequence data. The number of typed donors differed by locus: roughly 629-630 for A, B, C, DRB1 and DQB1; approximately 540 for DQA1; around 580 for DPA1; and some 470 for DPB1. Donor age, sex, ethnicity and CMV serostatus were collected together with the repertoire data. Among roughly 400 genotyped donors of the cohort, an average of around 240,000 unique TCR beta nucleotide sequences were sequenced per donor, around 20% of them non-productive. A later genetic analysis took genome-wide SNP genotypes for about 55% of the 666 donors and used that subset as a discovery cohort. Because of strong linkage in the cohort, five DR-DQ haplotypes were treated as single units for association and clustering. In a later analysis, previously published TCR beta repertoires from 550 to 750 donors were re-analyzed and high-resolution HLA genotyping was added so that TCR occurrence patterns could be studied. An early release that covered roughly 600 HLA-typed donors contained around 330 gigabases of sequencing data and 70 million to 100 million unique TCR sequences. Rather than drawing on any new phenotypic data, the later analysis identified candidate immune exposures from TCR beta sequences and the way those sequences occurred across donors. To predict cytomegalovirus infection status, the study brought together high-throughput TCR immunosequencing, statistical association of individual TCRs with disease status, and machine learning. All discovery cohort repertoires had been generated on a single sequencing platform. The T cell repertoires of some 670 subjects were profiled by immunosequencing and related to cytomegalovirus serostatus. Along with the roughly 700-subject first cohort, a separate validation cohort of over a hundred different subjects was used. The study aimed to test whether signatures of past pathogen exposure could be identified by cataloging public T cell receptors. An earlier analysis of around 640 of the donors used high-throughput TCR beta sequencing to judge whether each TCR beta V gene segment behaved as functional or pseudogenic. The genetic ancestry cluster associated with self-reported Caucasian donors included roughly four fifths of the roughly 400 genotyped donors. HLA typing included class I and class II loci at four-digit resolution. The study at large found these results: The only immune exposure information available for the cohort was CMV serostatus. The presence/absence analyses assumed that sequencing depth was roughly uniform across donors, and that assumption may not be true. In a later analysis, most CMV-associated TCR beta chains were found to appear HLA-restricted, with HLA associations seemingly driven largely by CMV exposure. In both the original and validation cohorts, the classifier was reported to diagnose cytomegalovirus status with high specificity and sensitivity. The earlier analysis of around 600 of the donors excluded 15 to 20 rarely observed V segments, including chromosome 9 orphons, because counts were too low. Correlated functional status among segregating V segments might reflect linkage disequilibrium, but an unknown experimental factor could not be ruled out. In vitro tests confirmed that three of the cytomegalovirus-associated TCR beta chains recognize cytomegalovirus antigens. A further reported finding was that TCR beta sequences accurately predicted the HLA-A and HLA-B alleles for most subjects in the first cohort. In the study, roughly 160 TCR beta chains were listed as associated with cytomegalovirus. According to a later analysis, TCR association rates differed among HLA loci, with DRB1 alleles showing the most associated TCRs and HLA-C alleles showing the fewest. When HLA alleles, especially DR and DQ, strongly co-occurred, attributing TCR associations to individual alleles was difficult. In an earlier analysis of approximately 600 of the donors, most TCR beta V segments were observed in productive rearrangements about 87% or about 30% of the time, broadly matching IMGT annotations. Because HLA typing was missing for some donors at each locus, association tests included only the typed subset. According to a later genetic analysis, donors in an Asian-associated ancestry cluster had fewer N-insertions in productive TCRs than the approximately 650-donor mean. The authors suggested that the approach could potentially be extended to other disease states and immunological phenotypes. The cohort was sequenced for TCR beta chains only, and without alpha or paired-chain data the features that could be detected were limited. Most TCR sequences were seen in very few donors, while some public TCRs were found in many individuals. According to a later analysis, parvovirus B19, influenza, CMV and Epstein-Barr virus appeared linked to several top co-occurrence clusters. A group of highly shared sequence variants was considered likely to be a technical artifact of the sequencing pipeline. A later analysis found that HLA-associated TCR beta chains were more clonally expanded and had lower generation probabilities than equally common non-associated chains. In a later analysis, around 17,000 TCR beta sequences were associated with specific HLA alleles at a false discovery rate of 0.05. In a later genetic analysis, a missense DCLRE1C variant was associated with V-gene and J-gene trimming of TCR beta chains, and the association was replicated in an independent cohort.

The cohort comprised 666 healthy bone marrow donors. At the time of sampling, every cohort member was nominally healthy, though immune exposures that went unrecorded were likely present. The donor tested CMV seronegative and was one of the 352 seronegative cohort members. Each donor provided a peripheral blood sample, and peripheral blood mononuclear cells were used for TCR beta sequencing. Genomic DNA was extracted from the blood cell samples with the Qiagen DNeasy Blood Extraction Kit. Regarding this clone: This clone's antigen is unknown. No clone much larger than this one lies a single base away; base qualities are absent.

The library came from the immunoSEQ multiplex PCR assay. For the multiplex PCR, a mixture combining 60 forward primers for TCR Vbeta segments and 13 reverse primers for TCR Jbeta segments was used. A multiplex PCR assay on genomic DNA amplified the CDR3 region of rearranged TCR beta genes. On the Illumina HiSeq System, the amplified TCR beta libraries were sequenced as 87-base-pair reads. The original pipeline was this. A later analysis tallied tens of millions of unique TCR beta chains across the roughly 610 repertoires, and roughly 11 million of those chains were shared by two or more donors. To remove PCR and sequencing errors, raw reads were error-corrected and collapsed into unique sequences using a nearest-neighbor algorithm that merged closely related sequences. To assign V, D and J gene segments, CDR3 sequences were aligned to IMGT reference sequences. Each retained sequence needed at least a six-nucleotide match to both a V gene segment and a J gene segment. A rearrangement counted as productive if the CDR3 had no stop codons and remained in frame with V and J, and every other rearrangement counted as non-productive. CDR3 was defined according to IMGT convention as the region running from the second conserved V-encoded cysteine to the conserved J-encoded phenylalanine. The earlier analysis of roughly 590 of the donors excluded sequences that lacked an unambiguous match to a single V gene segment. In an earlier analysis of several hundred of the donors, V segments were called functional above 56.7% productive rearrangements and were called segregating when the between-donor standard deviation exceeded 5%. A statistical classification framework was developed to diagnose cytomegalovirus status using the catalog of TCR beta chain sequences. In a later analysis, TCR nucleotide sequences were compared against IMGT/GENE-DB human TR gene sequences so that V and J genes could be assigned. Using the TCRdist pipeline, a later analysis assigned CDR3 sequences along with most-parsimonious VDJ recombination scenarios. In a later analysis, every TCR beta chain was defined by the combination of its CDR3 amino acid sequence and its V-gene family, and reads without a unique V-gene family were dropped. As a way to deal with suspected cross-contamination and a sequencing artifact, a later analysis dropped 450 to 600 nucleotide sequences that were highly shared and had low generation probability. In a later analysis, a clonal expansion index for each public chain was calculated from normalized within-repertoire ranks of inferred template counts. A later analysis computed generation probabilities with a VDJ recombination model fitted to out-of-frame rearrangements, and checked the results against IGoR. In a later analysis, TCR-TCR, TCR-HLA and TCR-CMV co-occurrence was scored with hypergeometric tests, and a repertoire-size bias correction was applied to TCR pairs. To estimate false discovery rates, a later analysis permuted the HLA or CMV assignments 20 times. In a later analysis, co-occurring TCRs were grouped with DBSCAN, and TCRdist sequence similarity was added when clustering was performed within HLA-allele-positive subsets. Repertoires with fewer than 30,000 or more than 120,000 public chains were left out of co-occurrence clustering, as were about five repertoires with anomalous nucleotide sharing. Sourced from immuneACCESS, this table was stored by TCRdb with only in-frame sequences that have V and J called. A share of the clones is absent; for the studies checked, an unresolved V gene accounts for under half, and the remainder has no known explanation. V and J calls plus clone size are reproduced from that table; the DNA served to infer D and trimming. This sample holds 75,000 to 90,000 clones; around 77% were observed only once. The ten top clones hold approximately 3.2% of the sample.

Sequencing was carried out using PBMCs. The sequence was collected from a man between 45 and 60 years old in good health and CMV-seronegative.

Read as DNA, the sequence is TGTGCCAGCAGCTTAACTTGGATTACTCAGGACTCCTACGAGCAGTACTTC. Its protein product is CASSLTWITQDSYEQYF. This receptor chain uses TRBV11-3 and TRBJ2-7, with the D gene uncertain. As encoded in the germline V gene, CDR1 is SGHNT while CDR2 is YENEEA. The CDR3 contains 17 residues, cysteine and phenylalanine counted. Only the CDR3 region is kept as DNA, spanning 51 bases read in frame from base 1. V and J lose 2 bases and 0 bases, and a span of 17 bases separates them.